The clone carrying this T cell receptor beta chain was picked up a small number of times. Its antigen is not identified. The data belong to a study of CD8 T cells in ankylosing spondylitis. Per the germline V gene, CDR1 is SEHNR and CDR2 is FQNEAQ (reference sequence). Between the trimmed V and J ends, which lost 2 bases and 2 bases, there was a span of 12 bases. The CDR3 is 16 amino acids. Study outcomes and limitations: A motif of fewer than ten highly homologous TCR beta variants was seen as apparently characteristic of ankylosing spondylitis blood. Enrichment of disease-linked clones was reportedly significant in matched ankylosing spondylitis synovial fluid. Disease-linked clones bore a CD8+ phenotype and were relatively rare in peripheral blood.

Using quantitative 5'-RACE with molecular barcodes, the authors made TCR beta libraries. MiXCR, applied by TCRdb to the 5' RACE reads, yields one record per CDR3 protein. The table lists roughly 440,000 distinct CDR3 sequences, under 20% of them singletons. This rearrangement joins TRBV7-9 to TRBJ2-2; the D gene is possibly TRBD2 (6 bases). The specimen sequenced was blood, either unsorted or a sorted T cell fraction (not recorded which). The sequence derives from a male donor with ankylosing spondylitis. CDR3 loop: CASSLMGTYNTGELFF. CDR3 bases: TGTGCCAGCAGCTTAATGGGGACTTACAACACCGGGGAGCTGTTTTTT.